This T cell receptor (beta chain) was identified during a study of blood T cells in healthy people across ages. The CDR3 length is 14 residues. The V end lost 3 bases, the J end lost 10 bases, and 17 bases lay between the germline ends. Together with a sample-barcoded 5' primer, a J-beta primer mix was included in a second PCR lasting about 6 to 11 cycles. One entry per CDR3 protein, called by TCRdb with MiXCR from the 5' RACE reads. This sample has 1.5 million to 1.8 million distinct CDR3 sequences, with 35% to 45% found just once. Sequencing was performed on blood. J is TRBJ2-3 and V is TRBV12-3 or TRBV12-4; a weak D match, TRBD1 (6 bases). The receptor was derived from a woman aged 18-35 years in good health. CDR3 in DNA: TGTGCCAGCAGTTTCCCCCAGGGGTACGATGCGCAGTATTTT. Its protein product is CASSFPQGYDAQYF.